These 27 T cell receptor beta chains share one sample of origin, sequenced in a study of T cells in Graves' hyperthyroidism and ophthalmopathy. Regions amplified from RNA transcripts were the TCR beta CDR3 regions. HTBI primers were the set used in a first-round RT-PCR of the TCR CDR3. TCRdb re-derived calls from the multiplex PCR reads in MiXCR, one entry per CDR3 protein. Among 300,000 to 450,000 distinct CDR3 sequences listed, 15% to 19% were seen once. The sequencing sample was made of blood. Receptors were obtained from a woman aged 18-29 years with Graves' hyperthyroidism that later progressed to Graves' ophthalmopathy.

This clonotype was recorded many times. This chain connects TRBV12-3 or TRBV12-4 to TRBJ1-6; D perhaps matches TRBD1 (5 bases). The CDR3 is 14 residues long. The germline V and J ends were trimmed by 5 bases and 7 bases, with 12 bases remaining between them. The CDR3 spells CASSPGRTNSPLHF. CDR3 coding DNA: TGTGCCAGCAGTCCGGGACGGACCAATTCACCCCTCCACTTT.

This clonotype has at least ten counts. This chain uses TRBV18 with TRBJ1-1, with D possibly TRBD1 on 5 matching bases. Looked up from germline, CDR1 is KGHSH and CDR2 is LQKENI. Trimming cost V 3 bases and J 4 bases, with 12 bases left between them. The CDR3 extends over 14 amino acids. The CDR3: CASSPGLGTTEAFF. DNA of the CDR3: TGTGCCAGCTCACCCGGACTGGGGACCACTGAAGCTTTCTTT.

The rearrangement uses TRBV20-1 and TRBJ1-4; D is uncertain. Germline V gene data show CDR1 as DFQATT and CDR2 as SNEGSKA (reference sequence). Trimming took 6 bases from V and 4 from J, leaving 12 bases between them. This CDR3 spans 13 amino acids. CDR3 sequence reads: CSATRAYNEKLFF. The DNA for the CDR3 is TGCAGTGCCACCCGGGCTTATAATGAAAAACTGTTTTTT.

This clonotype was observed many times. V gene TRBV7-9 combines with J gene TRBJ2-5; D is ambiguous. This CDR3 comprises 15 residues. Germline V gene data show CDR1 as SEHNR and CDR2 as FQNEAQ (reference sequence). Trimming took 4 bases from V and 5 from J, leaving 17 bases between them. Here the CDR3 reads CASSSQPLPGETQYF. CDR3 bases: TGTGCCAGCAGCTCACAGCCCCTCCCTGGGGAGACCCAGTACTTC.

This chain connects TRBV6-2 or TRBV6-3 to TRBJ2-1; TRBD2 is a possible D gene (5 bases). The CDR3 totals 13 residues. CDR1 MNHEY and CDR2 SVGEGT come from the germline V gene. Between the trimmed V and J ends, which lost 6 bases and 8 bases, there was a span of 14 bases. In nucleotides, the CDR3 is TGTGCCAGCAGCCTTACTAGTATCCATGAGCAGTTCTTC. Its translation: CASSLTSIHEQFF.

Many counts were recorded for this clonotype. The CDR3: CASRDRDRPQETQYF. CDR3 sequence (DNA): TGTGCCAGCAGAGATAGGGACAGACCCCAAGAGACCCAGTACTTC. The chain employs TRBV6-1 and TRBJ2-5; 7 bases are shared with TRBD1. From germline, CDR1 is MNHNS and CDR2 SASEGT. J gave up 1 base and V 6 bases, and 8 bases lay outside the gene matches. There are 15 residues in the CDR3.

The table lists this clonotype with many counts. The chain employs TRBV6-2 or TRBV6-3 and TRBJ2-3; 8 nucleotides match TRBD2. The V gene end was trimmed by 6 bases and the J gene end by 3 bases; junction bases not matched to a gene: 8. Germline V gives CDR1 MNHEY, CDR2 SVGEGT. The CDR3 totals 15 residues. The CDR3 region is CASRPGLGETDTQYF. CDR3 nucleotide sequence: TGTGCCAGCAGGCCGGGACTAGGGGAAACAGATACGCAGTATTTT.

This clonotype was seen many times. The CDR3 DNA sequence: TGTGCCAGCTCGCCGGGGGGAATCTCAAATCAGCCCCAGCATTTT. It yields the protein CASSPGGISNQPQHF. The chain uses TRBV18 and TRBJ1-5; D is perhaps TRBD1 (5 bases). Germline lookup yields CDR1 KGHSH and CDR2 LQKENI. The CDR3 is 15 residues long. Trimming removed 6 bases from V and 4 bases from J, with 16 bases in between. Using reference TRBV18 and TRBJ1-5 for the parts outside the CDR3, the full variable domain is NAGVMQNPRHLVRRRGQEARLRCSPMKGHSHVYWYRQLPEEGLKFMVYLQKENIIDESGMPKERFSAEFPKEGPSILRIQQVVRGDSAAYFCASSPGGISNQPQHFGDGTRLSIL.

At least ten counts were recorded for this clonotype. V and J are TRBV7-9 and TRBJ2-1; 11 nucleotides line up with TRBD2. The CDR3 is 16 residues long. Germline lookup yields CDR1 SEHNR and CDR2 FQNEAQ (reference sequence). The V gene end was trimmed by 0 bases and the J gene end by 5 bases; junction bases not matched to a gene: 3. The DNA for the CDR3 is TGTGCCAGCAGCTTAGCGCAGACTAGCGGGGACAATGAGCAGTTCTTC. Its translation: CASSLAQTSGDNEQFF.

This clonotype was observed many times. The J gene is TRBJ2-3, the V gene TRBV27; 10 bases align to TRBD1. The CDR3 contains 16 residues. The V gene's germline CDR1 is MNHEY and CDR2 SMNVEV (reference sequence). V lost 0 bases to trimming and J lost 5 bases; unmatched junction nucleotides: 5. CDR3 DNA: TGTGCCAGCAGTTTATCAGGGGACAGGGGAGGAGATACGCAGTATTTT. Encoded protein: CASSLSGDRGGDTQYF.

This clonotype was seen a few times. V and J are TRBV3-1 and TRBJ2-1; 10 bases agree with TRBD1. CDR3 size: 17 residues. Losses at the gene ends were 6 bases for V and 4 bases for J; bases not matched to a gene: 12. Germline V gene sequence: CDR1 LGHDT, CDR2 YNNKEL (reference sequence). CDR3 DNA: TGTGCCAGCAGTCCAACGCTCCGGACAGGGGGATACAATGAGCAGTTCTTC. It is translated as CASSPTLRTGGYNEQFF.

The CDR3 loop is CASSQVDRSPLHF. Written as DNA, the CDR3 is TGTGCCAGCAGCCAAGTTGATCGCTCACCCCTCCACTTT. The chain couples TRBV14 to TRBJ1-6; D unclear. The CDR3 runs to 13 residues. Trimming shortened V by 1 base and J by 10 bases, and 8 bases separated the two germline ends. CDR1 SGHDN and CDR2 FVKESK come from the germline V gene.

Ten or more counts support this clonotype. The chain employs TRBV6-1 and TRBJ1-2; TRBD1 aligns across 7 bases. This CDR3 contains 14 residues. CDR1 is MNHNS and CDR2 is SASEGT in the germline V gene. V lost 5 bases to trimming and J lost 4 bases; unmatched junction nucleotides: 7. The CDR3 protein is CASSSTGVIYGYTF. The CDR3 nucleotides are TGTGCCAGCAGTTCAACAGGGGTTATCTATGGCTACACCTTC.

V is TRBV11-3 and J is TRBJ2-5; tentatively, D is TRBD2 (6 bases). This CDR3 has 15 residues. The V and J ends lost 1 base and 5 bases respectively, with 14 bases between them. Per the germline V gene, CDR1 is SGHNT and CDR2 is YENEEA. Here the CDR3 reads CASSLGRGLRETQYF. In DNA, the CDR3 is TGTGCCAGCAGCTTAGGGCGGGGCCTCCGGGAGACCCAGTACTTC.

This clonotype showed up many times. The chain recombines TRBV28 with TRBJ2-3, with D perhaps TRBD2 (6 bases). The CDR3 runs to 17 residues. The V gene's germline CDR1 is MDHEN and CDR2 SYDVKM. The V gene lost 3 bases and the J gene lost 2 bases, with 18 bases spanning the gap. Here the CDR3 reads CASSFPGVGSTTDTQYF. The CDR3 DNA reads TGTGCCAGCAGTTTTCCGGGGGTGGGGAGTACCACAGATACGCAGTATTTT.

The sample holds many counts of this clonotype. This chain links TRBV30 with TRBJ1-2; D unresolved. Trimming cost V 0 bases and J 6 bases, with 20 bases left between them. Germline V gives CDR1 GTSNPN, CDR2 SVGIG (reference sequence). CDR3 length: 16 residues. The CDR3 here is CAWSVHRAAIANGYTF. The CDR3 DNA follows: TGTGCCTGGAGTGTACATAGGGCAGCCATCGCTAATGGCTACACCTTC.

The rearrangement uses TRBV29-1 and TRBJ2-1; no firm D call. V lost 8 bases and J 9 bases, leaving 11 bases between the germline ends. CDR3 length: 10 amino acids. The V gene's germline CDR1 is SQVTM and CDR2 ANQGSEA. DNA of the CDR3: TGCAGCTACTTGGTGAGTGAGCAGTTCTTC. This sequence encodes CSYLVSEQFF.

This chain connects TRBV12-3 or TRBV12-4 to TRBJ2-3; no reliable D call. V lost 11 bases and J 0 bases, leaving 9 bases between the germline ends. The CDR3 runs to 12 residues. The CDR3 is CASCRSTDTQYF. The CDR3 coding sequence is TGTGCCTCCTGTAGAAGCACAGATACGCAGTATTTT.

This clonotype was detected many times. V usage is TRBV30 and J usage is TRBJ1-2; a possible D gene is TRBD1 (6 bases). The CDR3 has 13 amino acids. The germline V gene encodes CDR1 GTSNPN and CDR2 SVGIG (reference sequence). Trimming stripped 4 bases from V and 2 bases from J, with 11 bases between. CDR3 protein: CAWTGDRNYGYTF. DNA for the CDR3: TGTGCCTGGACAGGGGATAGGAACTATGGCTACACCTTC.

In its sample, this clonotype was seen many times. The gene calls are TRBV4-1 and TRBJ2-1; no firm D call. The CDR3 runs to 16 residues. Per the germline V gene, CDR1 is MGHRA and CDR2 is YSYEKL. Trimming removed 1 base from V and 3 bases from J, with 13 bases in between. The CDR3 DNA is TGCGCCAGCAGCCAAGGCCCAGCCACCATCTACAATGAGCAGTTCTTC. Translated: CASSQGPATIYNEQFF.

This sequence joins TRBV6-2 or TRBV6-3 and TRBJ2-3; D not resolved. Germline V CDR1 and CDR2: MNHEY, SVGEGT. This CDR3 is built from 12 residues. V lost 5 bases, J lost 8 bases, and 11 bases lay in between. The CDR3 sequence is CASSIKGFTQYF. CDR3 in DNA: TGTGCCAGCAGTATAAAGGGTTTTACGCAGTATTTT.

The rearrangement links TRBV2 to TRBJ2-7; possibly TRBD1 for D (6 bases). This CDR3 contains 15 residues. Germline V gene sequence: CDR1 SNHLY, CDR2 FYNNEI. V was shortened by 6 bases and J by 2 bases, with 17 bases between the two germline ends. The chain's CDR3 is CASRGAGTSTYEQYF. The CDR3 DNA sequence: TGTGCCAGCAGGGGTGCCGGGACATCAACCTACGAGCAGTACTTC.

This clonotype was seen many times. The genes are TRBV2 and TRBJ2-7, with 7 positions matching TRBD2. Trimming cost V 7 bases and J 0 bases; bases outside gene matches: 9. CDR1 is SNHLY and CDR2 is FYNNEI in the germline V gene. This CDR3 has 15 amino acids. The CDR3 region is CASKAELATSYEQYF. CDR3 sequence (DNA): TGTGCCAGCAAGGCCGAACTAGCGACCTCCTACGAGCAGTACTTC.

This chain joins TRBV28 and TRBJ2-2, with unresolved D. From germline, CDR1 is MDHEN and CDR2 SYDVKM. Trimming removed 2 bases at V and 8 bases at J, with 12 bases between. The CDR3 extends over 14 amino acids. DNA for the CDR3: TGTGCCAGCAGTTTAGCTTTGGGGTTGGGGGAGCTGTTTTTT. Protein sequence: CASSLALGLGELFF. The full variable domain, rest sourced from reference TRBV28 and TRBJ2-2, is DVKVTQSSRYLVKRTGEKVFLECVQDMDHENMFWYRQDPGLGLRLIYFSYDVKMKEKGDIPEGYSVSREKKERFSLILESASTNQTSMYLCASSLALGLGELFFGEGSRLTVL.

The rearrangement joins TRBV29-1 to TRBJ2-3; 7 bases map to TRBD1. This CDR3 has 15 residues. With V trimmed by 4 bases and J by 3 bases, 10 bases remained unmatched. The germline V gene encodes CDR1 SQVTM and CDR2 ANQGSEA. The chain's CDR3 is CSVVPGAGGTDTQYF. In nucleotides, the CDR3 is TGCAGCGTTGTCCCCGGAGCAGGGGGAACAGATACGCAGTATTTT.

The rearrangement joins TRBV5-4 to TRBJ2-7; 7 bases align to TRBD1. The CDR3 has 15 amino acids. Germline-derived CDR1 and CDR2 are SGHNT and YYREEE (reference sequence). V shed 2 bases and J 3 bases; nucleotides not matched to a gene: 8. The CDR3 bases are TGTGCCAGCAGCTTTGGGACAGCGAAGAACTACGAGCAGTACTTC. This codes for CASSFGTAKNYEQYF.

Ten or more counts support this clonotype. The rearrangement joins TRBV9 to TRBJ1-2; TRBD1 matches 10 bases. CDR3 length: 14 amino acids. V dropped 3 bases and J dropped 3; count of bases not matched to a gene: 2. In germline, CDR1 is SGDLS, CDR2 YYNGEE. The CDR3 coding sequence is TGTGCCAGCAGCGGACAGGGGGCGTACTATGGCTACACCTTC. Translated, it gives CASSGQGAYYGYTF.